This TCR beta chain was retrieved from a study of blood T cell repertoires in COVID-19. Study context: Samples representing acute and convalescent COVID-19 were sourced from the United States, Italy and Spain.

Produced via immunoSEQ multiplex PCR; TCRdb's table is partial and in-frame only. The sample lists some 220,000 clones, 80% occurring once. The CDR3 has 17 amino acids. After removal of 1 base from V and 10 bases from J, the junction contained 16 bases not matched to a gene. Germline assignment: CDR1 LGHNA and CDR2 YSLEER. The rearrangement links TRBV4-3 to TRBJ2-1; 7 bases map to TRBD1. The origin of this receptor is a woman in her seventies with acute or convalescent COVID-19. Source material: peripheral blood. As DNA, the CDR3 is TGCGCCAGCAGCCAAGGGGGTTCCGGGACAGCCGATAGGGAGCAGTTCTTC. Protein product: CASSQGGSGTADREQFF.